This TCR beta chain comes out of a study of identical twins. TCRdb recomputed calls from the 5' RACE reads with MiXCR, one row per CDR3 protein. The table lists around 370,000 distinct CDR3 sequences, roughly 10% of them singletons, with around 8.6% in the top ten. A few counts support this clonotype. CDR1 MNHEY and CDR2 SVGAGI come from the germline V gene. J lost 4 bases, V lost 10 bases, and 12 bases had no gene match. CDR3 size: 14 residues. The clonotype comes from a woman between 50 and 59 years old in good health. Specimen: naive T cells sorted from blood. This sequence joins TRBV6-5 and TRBJ2-5; 7 bases fit TRBD2. The chain's CDR3 is CATKRGAAIETQYF. In nucleotides, the CDR3 is TGTGCCACGAAGCGGGGCGCCGCAATAGAGACCCAGTACTTC.